A selection of T cell receptor beta chains follows, all from one sample in a study of blood T cell repertoires in COVID-19. TCRdb's table, derived via immunoSEQ multiplex PCR, lists solely in-frame clones and lacks some. The profile shows about 99,000 clones, more than 80% of them singletons. The material sequenced was peripheral blood. These receptors were collected from a human donor in a cohort sampled during active COVID-19. Each CDR3 is given with its conserved first and last residue. A D gene is named only where the DNA matches it firmly. A row's size may be missing; if present it is once, few, many or a size class.

D: .; size: .; J: TRBJ2-2; V: TRBV5-1; CDR3: CASSLVVRAGTGELFF; DNA: TGCGCCAGCAGCTTGGTGGTTAGGGCGGGCACCGGGGAGCTGTTTTTT
D: .; size: .; J: TRBJ1-1; V: TRBV28; CDR3: CASVPPGMNTEAFF; DNA: TGTGCCAGCGTACCCCCAGGGATGAACACTGAAGCTTTCTTT
D: .; size: .; J: TRBJ2-3; V: TRBV3-1/TRBV3-2; CDR3: CASSQVRDTQYF; DNA: TGTGCCAGCAGCCAAGTTAGAGATACGCAGTATTTT
D: .; size: once; J: TRBJ2-5; V: TRBV23-1; CDR3: CASSHPWWSGGDETQYF; DNA: TGCGCCAGCAGTCACCCCTGGTGGAGCGGAGGGGATGAGACCCAGTACTTC
D: .; size: .; J: TRBJ2-4; V: TRBV19; CDR3: CASSIVPLGPKNIQYF; DNA: TGTGCCAGTAGTATAGTCCCCCTTGGGCCCAAAAACATTCAGTACTTC
D: .; size: .; J: TRBJ2-3; V: TRBV5-8; CDR3: CASSRQVYTQYF; DNA: TGTGCCAGCAGCCGACAAGTTTATACGCAGTATTTT
D: .; size: .; J: TRBJ1-5; V: TRBV27; CDR3: CASRPQGSNQPQHF; DNA: TGTGCCAGCAGACCACAGGGTAGCAATCAGCCCCAGCATTTT
D: .; size: .; J: TRBJ2-7; V: TRBV5-1; CDR3: CASSWELGRGYEQYF; DNA: TGCGCCAGCAGCTGGGAACTAGGGAGGGGGTACGAGCAGTACTTC
D: .; size: .; J: TRBJ2-7; V: TRBV5-5; CDR3: CASSLGGGVSYEQYF; DNA: TGTGCCAGCAGCTTGGGAGGAGGGGTATCCTACGAGCAGTACTTC
D: TRBD2; size: .; J: TRBJ2-7; V: TRBV19; CDR3: CASTPGGGRAYEQYF; DNA: TGTGCCAGTACCCCGGGAGGAGGCAGGGCTTACGAGCAGTACTTC
D: .; size: .; J: TRBJ2-1; V: TRBV2; CDR3: CASSKGPGEQFF; DNA: TGTGCCAGCAGCAAGGGGCCCGGTGAGCAGTTCTTC
D: .; size: .; J: TRBJ2-1; V: TRBV10-1; CDR3: CASSELGPRGEQFF; DNA: TGCGCCAGCAGTGAACTAGGCCCCCGGGGTGAGCAGTTCTTC
D: .; size: .; J: TRBJ1-5; V: TRBV5-6; CDR3: CASSLGTDNQPQHF; DNA: TGTGCCAGCAGCTTGGGGACAGACAATCAGCCCCAGCATTTT
D: TRBD1; size: .; J: TRBJ1-4; V: TRBV25-1; CDR3: CASSDATGGWGEKLFF; DNA: TGTGCCAGCAGTGACGCCACAGGGGGCTGGGGGGAAAAACTGTTTTTT
D: TRBD1; size: .; J: TRBJ1-1; V: TRBV19; CDR3: CASRRTGMNTEAFF; DNA: TGTGCCAGTAGGAGGACAGGAATGAACACTGAAGCTTTCTTT
D: TRBD1; size: .; J: TRBJ1-1; V: TRBV6-5; CDR3: CASSLGQLMNTEAFF; DNA: TGTGCCAGCAGTTTGGGACAGCTCATGAACACTGAAGCTTTCTTT
D: .; size: once; J: TRBJ2-7; V: TRBV5-1; CDR3: CASSQLQGGYEQYF; DNA: TGCGCCAGCAGCCAATTACAGGGAGGGTACGAGCAGTACTTC
D: .; size: .; J: TRBJ2-5; V: TRBV19; CDR3: CASTQGGQGDETQYF; DNA: TGTGCCAGTACCCAGGGGGGTCAGGGCGATGAGACCCAGTACTTC
D: TRBD1; size: once; J: TRBJ2-1; V: TRBV7-7; CDR3: CASSLEQGAYNEQFF; DNA: TGTGCTAGCAGCTTGGAACAGGGGGCCTACAATGAGCAGTTCTTC
D: .; size: .; J: TRBJ2-1; V: TRBV29-1; CDR3: CSVVEGSYNEQFF; DNA: TGCAGCGTTGTCGAGGGCTCCTACAATGAGCAGTTCTTC
D: TRBD1; size: .; J: TRBJ2-6; V: TRBV19; CDR3: CASRPGTGGSGANVLTF; DNA: TGTGCCAGTAGACCCGGGACAGGGGGGTCTGGGGCCAACGTCCTGACTTTC
D: TRBD2; size: .; J: TRBJ2-7; V: TRBV20-1; CDR3: CSASKRGVGYEQYF; DNA: TGCAGTGCTAGTAAGCGGGGGGTGGGCTACGAGCAGTACTTC
D: TRBD1; size: .; J: TRBJ1-2; V: TRBV6-1; CDR3: CASSEAGTDYGYTF; DNA: TGTGCCAGCAGTGAGGCCGGGACAGATTATGGCTACACCTTC
D: TRBD1; size: .; J: TRBJ1-2; V: TRBV18; CDR3: CASSPLQTGYSGYTF; DNA: TGTGCCAGCTCACCACTGCAGACAGGGTATAGTGGCTACACCTTC
D: .; size: .; J: TRBJ1-2; V: TRBV5-1; CDR3: CASSLEPGNYGYTF; DNA: TGCGCCAGCAGCTTGGAACCCGGTAATTATGGCTACACCTTC
D: TRBD2; size: .; J: TRBJ2-3; V: TRBV19; CDR3: CASTPSGGRTDTQYF; DNA: TGTGCCAGTACCCCGAGCGGGGGACGCACAGATACGCAGTATTTT
D: .; size: .; J: TRBJ1-3; V: TRBV7-9; CDR3: CASSLGYRQRDTIYF; DNA: TGTGCCAGCAGCTTAGGATACAGGCAGCGGGACACCATATATTTT
D: .; size: .; J: TRBJ1-6; V: TRBV6-5; CDR3: CASSYFGTRNSPLHF; DNA: TGTGCCAGCAGTTACTTCGGGACACGGAATTCACCCCTCCACTTT
D: TRBD1; size: .; J: TRBJ1-1; V: TRBV6-5; CDR3: CASSLTGDTEAFF; DNA: TGTGCCAGCAGTCTGACAGGGGACACTGAAGCTTTCTTT
D: TRBD2; size: .; J: TRBJ2-3; V: TRBV18; CDR3: CASSAGLAGGETDTQYF; DNA: TGTGCCAGCTCCGCGGGACTAGCGGGGGGAGAGACAGATACGCAGTATTTT
D: TRBD2; size: .; J: TRBJ2-1; V: TRBV11-1; CDR3: CASSLKRGGYNEQFF; DNA: TGTGCCAGCAGCCTAAAGCGGGGGGGCTACAATGAGCAGTTCTTC